The TCR beta chain under discussion was sequenced for a study of CD8 T cells in Susac syndrome. The authors reverse transcribed roughly 0.5 to 1 ug RNA with random hexamers. The immunoSEQ assay covered 54 Vbeta and 13 Jbeta segments for CDR3. One entry per CDR3 protein results from TCRdb running MiXCR on the immunoSEQ multiplex PCR reads. The table has 180,000 or so distinct CDR3 sequences, about 95% seen once. Sequenced input: CD4+ T cells from PBMCs. This receptor was taken from a human donor in good health.

As DNA, the CDR3 is TGCAGCGTTGCCAGGTCGAACACCGGGGAGCTGTTTTTT. Residues: CSVARSNTGELFF. This chain connects TRBV29-1 to TRBJ2-2; no reliable D call. Trimming left V 4 bases short and J 0 bases short, with 6 bases between. The germline V gene encodes CDR1 SQVTM and CDR2 ANQGSEA. The CDR3 covers 13 residues.